This T cell receptor beta chain was recorded in a study of blood T cell repertoires in COVID-19. Across the study: The samples span acute and convalescent COVID-19 from the United States, Italy and Spain.

Participant age was about 18 to 95 years, and participants resided in approximately 25 US areas. Clinical histories supplied by participants themselves formed the basis of cohort assignment. In the study's own analysis: Reference gene primer amplification gave estimated nucleated cell counts. Clones were read by immunoSEQ multiplex PCR, and TCRdb kept only the in-frame ones, dropping some. Clone size and the V and J calls come from that table; the DNA yielded D and trimming. This table holds under 350,000 clones, 80% to 90% found once. CDR1 SGHRS and CDR2 YFSETQ come from the germline V gene. This CDR3 is 15 amino acids long. V was pared by 5 bases and J by 1 base, with 5 bases of the junction left unmatched.

V gene TRBV5-1 combines with J gene TRBJ2-1; 8 positions agree with TRBD2. This TCR derives from a woman between 35 and 50 years old with acute COVID-19. Sequenced material: PBMCs or T cells enriched from blood (not recorded which). In DNA, the CDR3 is TGCGCCAGCAGGGGTCAGCGGGAGTCCTACAATGAGCAGTTCTTC. As protein: CASRGQRESYNEQFF.